This TCR beta chain was sequenced in a study of Ad26.COV2.S vaccination and SARS-CoV-2 variants. Study in general: Ad26.COV2.S shots went into the muscle once or twice, 56 days apart.

Assay: immunoSEQ multiplex PCR; the TCRdb copy retains only in-frame clones and omits some. The top ten clones hold over 9% of a sample with 410,000 or so clones, about 93% of them seen once. Of note for this clone: The antigen remains unidentified.

This CDR3 is built from 11 residues. Deletions cut 7 bases from V and 2 bases from J, with 8 bases between. Germline V gene sequence: CDR1 GTSNPN, CDR2 SVGIG (reference sequence). Treatment described: about 20 received Ad26.COV2.S at low or high dose, single or two shots; 5 received placebo; per-sample allocation not given. The samples date from day 63 after the first vaccine or placebo injection. Study-level results: Post-vaccination spike-specific CD8+ and CD4+ T cell responses reportedly had substantial breadth. Individuals receiving vaccine had higher spike-specific TCR breadth than placebo recipients did.

The receptor was derived from a person aged 18 to 59 who received the Ad26.COV2.S COVID-19 vaccine or a placebo. The chain combines TRBV30 with TRBJ1-2; no clear D gene. The source was peripheral blood, collected in a trial of Ad26.COV2.S vaccine versus placebo. The DNA for the CDR3 is TGTGCCTCCATCGACAACTATGGCTACACCTTC. Amino acids: CASIDNYGYTF.